This T cell receptor (beta chain) was recovered during a study of T cells in Graves' hyperthyroidism and ophthalmopathy (dated by TCRdb to the late 2010s). Turning to the overall study: Peripheral blood samples were taken at initial diagnosis, before any treatment was given. To identify TCR V-J signatures that set the groups apart, the researchers used a discovery cohort of 90 to 100 patients, made up of 40 to 45 with Graves' ophthalmopathy and 57 with stable Graves' hyperthyroidism. Whether ophthalmopathy could be predicted prospectively was tested in an independent validation cohort made up of some 20 hyperthyroidism patients plus 17 patients who later progressed to ophthalmopathy. The 95 to 100 discovery patients were randomly divided into training and test sets at a 7:3 ratio. In about six Graves' hyperthyroidism patients, the study also compared T-cell repertoires from thyroid tissue with T-cell repertoires from blood. After sampling, hyperthyroidism patients received methimazole starting at 30 mg daily, and ophthalmopathy patients received high-dose intravenous methylprednisolone. According to the paper, TCR Vbeta CDR3 sequencing was carried out on roughly 130 peripheral blood samples, which came from under 50 ophthalmopathy, roughly 75 hyperthyroidism and approximately 17 progressor patients. Results and caveats for the whole study, not just this receptor: During validation, the model predicted progression to ophthalmopathy a median of roughly six months ahead of onset, with almost 71% sensitivity and about 75% specificity. Most expanded thyroid clonotypes (frequency above 0.001) were also detected in blood, a finding suggesting that blood repertoires may reflect thyroid immune responses. A 13 V-J signature model separated ophthalmopathy from stable hyperthyroidism, with 87.88% sensitivity and 81.08% specificity in cross-validation and 80%/75% in testing. Sample size was not statistically predetermined, and investigators were not blinded to group allocation.

This clonotype was picked up one time. Its antigen remains unidentified. Within one base of it there is no much larger clone, and no base qualities were kept. One read offers little support. Moderately to severely active disease, a Clinical Activity Score of at least 3, a NOSPECS grade of at least 4, and a duration under 3 months were present in ophthalmopathy patients. Exclusion was applied to patients with uncontrolled infections, other autoimmune diseases, pregnancy or lactation. Diagnoses were established on the basis of clinical symptoms, serum thyroxine and TRAb, thyroid ultrasound, and orbital computed tomography. PBMCs were separated from approximately 10 ml of fresh peripheral blood using Ficoll-Paque density gradient centrifugation. Total RNA was extracted with Trizol reagent, and quality was checked on an Agilent 2100 Bioanalyzer. The CDR3 goes from the cysteine to the phenylalanine over 18 residues. Only the CDR3 DNA is retained, 54 bases long and in frame from the first base. CDR1 and CDR2 were assigned from the germline V gene as SGHTA and FQGTGA. V is shortened by 3 bases, J by 0 bases, and the region joining them spans 15 bases.

The TCR beta CDR3 regions were amplified from RNA transcripts. A first-round RT-PCR of the TCR CDR3 used the HTBI primer set with the Qiagen OneStep RT-PCR kit. Libraries were constructed in a second round of multiplex PCR, after which size selection and purification were carried out. The libraries were sequenced on an Illumina HiSeq2000 using paired-end 100 bp reads. The authors' pipeline ran thus. Raw data were processed with SOAPnuke, discarding reads with adapters, uncalled bases, mean Phred below 15, or no exact constant-primer or identifier match. High-quality paired reads were merged using COPE v1.2.5, and each unique nucleotide sequence was defined as a clonotype. Clonotypes were aligned to IMGT TRBV, TRBD and TRBJ reference segments using MiTCR v1.1. The analysis included only V-J combinations with a frequency above 0.0001, which together covered 99.2% of the repertoires. The TCS score was defined as F50 (clonal expansion) divided by E x V (chaos), with BLOSUM62-based TCRdist calculated between CDR3 peptides within each V-J. Welch's t-statistics and random forest reduced 500 to 550 V-J features to some 14, which were used in a naive Bayes classifier (R e1071). Through fastp at Q25 and MiXCR, TCRdb rebuilt clones from the public reads, retaining in-frame beta chains. Every distinct CDR3 protein forms one entry, paired with its most common genes and DNA. The V and J calls, along with clone size, are taken from TCRdb and not from the paper's own processing. The table for this sample lists about 640,000 distinct CDR3 sequences; less than 25% of them were counted only once. The ten largest clones capture roughly 30% of the sample.

The TCR comes from a man under 40 with Graves' ophthalmopathy. Sequenced sample: blood. The sequence joins TRBV7-3 to TRBJ2-6; the D segment is perhaps TRBD1 or TRBD2, each sharing 5 matched bases. The CDR3 region reads CASSLLPGPTSGANVLTF. The DNA sequence reads TGTGCCAGCAGCTTGTTGCCGGGACCGACCTCTGGGGCCAACGTCCTGACTTTC.